This T cell receptor (beta chain) was observed in a study of T cells after yellow fever vaccination (dated by TCRdb to about 2019). In terms of the full investigation: The SMART-Seq v4 Ultra Low Input RNA kit was used to prepare libraries from fractions with low cell numbers. Bulk TCR alpha and beta repertoires were sequenced longitudinally to track T-cell clones before and after primary and booster YFV17D yellow fever vaccination. The cohort comprised two healthy male donors, one aged 18 to 29 and one aged 30 to 40 years. Blood samples were taken at several timepoints before and after primary and secondary immunization, and bulk PBMC replicates and cell subsets were isolated.

This clonotype was detected a few times. Its antigen specificity is not known. No much larger clone is present one base from it, and per-base qualities are unavailable. Broad study findings and their caveats: A small share of clonotypes was detected in both CD4 and CD8 compartments, with the overlap likely arising from convergent recombination. The secondary T-cell response was found to be weaker but faster than the primary response, with a peak reached on day 5 rather than on day 15. The study included only two donors, which limits how far the findings can be generalized. Because abundant contaminating clonotypes from the bulk population could be contained in FACS-sorted repertoires, computational filtering was required. After the booster, most clones that had expanded after primary vaccination were detected again (around 95% of CD4 and around nine tenths of CD8), suggesting broad maintenance of memory.

The V and J ends are trimmed by 5 bases and 0 bases, leaving 5 bases between them. CDR3 length: 13 amino acids, cysteine to phenylalanine. Only the CDR3 DNA stays, 39 bases, in frame from base 1. CDR1 and CDR2 are drawn from the germline V gene: SGHAT, FQNNGV. TCR cDNA was synthesized by 5'RACE template switching, through which a universal primer site and unique molecular identifiers were introduced. Priming for cDNA synthesis came from both the TCR alpha and TCR beta constant segments. Library amplification involved two PCR steps, and the second step added sample barcodes and sequencing adapters. Sequencing of the libraries was done on either Illumina HiSeq 2500 (2x100 bp) or NovaSeq (2x150 bp). The paper's data handling went like this. MIGEC was used to demultiplex reads and collapse the reads into UMI consensus sequences, and MiXCR was used for V(D)J alignment. Vaccine-responding clonotypes were identified with edgeR using replicate PBMC samples, with FDR below 0.01 and a log2 fold change above 5 up to day 15 being required. Each bulk clonotype received a CD4 or CD8 identity based on whether the sequenced CD4 or CD8 repertoire contained that clonotype at higher abundance. TCRdb's own reprocessing of the public reads used fastp at Q25 and MiXCR and kept productive beta chains. Rows are unified per CDR3 protein, each entry keeping the most common DNA and genes. TCRdb, rather than the study authors, made the V and J calls. The sample data list more than 300,000 distinct CDR3 sequences, and around 7% of these were observed just once. About a sixth of the sample is in the top ten clones.

Reading the label with the study, this specimen's treatment or condition is: live attenuated yellow fever vaccine strain. At each blood-draw timepoint, two biological replicates of bulk PBMCs were collected. A standard Ficoll-Paque protocol was used to isolate PBMCs from peripheral blood. TriZol was used to extract RNA from bulk PBMCs, from CD4 and CD8 fractions, and from dextramer-positive and dextramer-negative fractions. The material sequenced was PBMCs, taken approximately 40 days after the first yellow fever vaccination. The V and J genes are TRBV11-2 and TRBJ1-5; the D gene lacks a confident call. The TCR comes from a man between 18 and 35 years old who received the YFV17D yellow fever vaccine. The CDR3 region reads CASSAFSNQPQHF. The nucleotide sequence reads as follows: TGTGCCAGCAGCGCGTTTAGCAATCAGCCCCAGCATTTT.